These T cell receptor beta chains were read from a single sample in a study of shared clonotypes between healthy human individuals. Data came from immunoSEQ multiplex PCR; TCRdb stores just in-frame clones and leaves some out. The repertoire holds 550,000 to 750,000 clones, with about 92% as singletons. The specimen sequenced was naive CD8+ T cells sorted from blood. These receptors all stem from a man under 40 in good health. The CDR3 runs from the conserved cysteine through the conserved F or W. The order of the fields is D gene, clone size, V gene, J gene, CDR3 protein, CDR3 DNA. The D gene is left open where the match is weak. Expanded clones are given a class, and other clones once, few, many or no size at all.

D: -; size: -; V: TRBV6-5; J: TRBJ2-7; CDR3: CASSYQGDYEQYF; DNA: TGTGCCAGCAGTTATCAGGGAGACTACGAGCAGTACTTC
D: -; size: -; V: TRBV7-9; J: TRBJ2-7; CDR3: CASSPPGGKEYEQYF; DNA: TGTGCCAGCAGCCCCCCAGGGGGGAAGGAGTACGAGCAGTACTTC
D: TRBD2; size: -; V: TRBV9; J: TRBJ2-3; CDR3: CASSASGRGGDTQYF; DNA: TGTGCCAGCAGCGCGAGCGGGAGGGGTGGAGATACGCAGTATTTT
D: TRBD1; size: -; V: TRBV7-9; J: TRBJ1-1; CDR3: CASSKTRTGRDTEAFF; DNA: TGTGCCAGCAGCAAAACCAGGACAGGGCGGGACACTGAAGCTTTCTTT
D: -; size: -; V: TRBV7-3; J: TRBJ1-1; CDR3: CASSQGVWTEAFF; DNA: TGTGCCAGCAGCCAAGGGGTCTGGACTGAAGCTTTCTTT
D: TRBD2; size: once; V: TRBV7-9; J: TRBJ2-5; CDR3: CASSSEREGRETQYF; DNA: TGTGCCAGCAGCTCGGAGCGGGAGGGCCGGGAGACCCAGTACTTC
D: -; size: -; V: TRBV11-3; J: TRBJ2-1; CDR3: CASSSGFNEQFF; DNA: TGTGCCAGCAGCTCCGGGTTTAATGAGCAGTTCTTC
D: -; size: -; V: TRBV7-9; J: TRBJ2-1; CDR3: CASSLAPPDEQFF; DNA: TGTGCCAGCAGCTTAGCTCCCCCCGATGAGCAGTTCTTC
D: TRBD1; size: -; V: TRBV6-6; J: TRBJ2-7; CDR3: CASSYFPDRAVEQYF; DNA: TGTGCCAGCAGTTATTTCCCGGACAGGGCCGTCGAGCAGTACTTC
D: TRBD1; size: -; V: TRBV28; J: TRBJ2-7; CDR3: CASSVTGIPYEQYF; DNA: TGTGCCAGCAGTGTGACAGGGATCCCCTACGAGCAGTACTTC
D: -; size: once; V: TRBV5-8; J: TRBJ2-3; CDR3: CASSWGPPTGGRTDTQYF; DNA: TGTGCCAGCAGCTGGGGGCCCCCGACAGGTGGAAGGACAGATACGCAGTATTTT
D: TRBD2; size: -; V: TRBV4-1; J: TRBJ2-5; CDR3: CASSQEGRAIETQYF; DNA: TGCGCCAGCAGCCAAGAAGGGAGGGCCATCGAGACCCAGTACTTC
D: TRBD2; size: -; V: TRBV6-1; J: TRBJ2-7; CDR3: CASSVVAGPAYEQYF; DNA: TGTGCCAGCAGTGTGGTAGCGGGACCCGCCTACGAGCAGTACTTC
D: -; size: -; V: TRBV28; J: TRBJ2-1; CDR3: CASSLTQKGSYNEQFF; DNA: TGTGCCAGCAGTTTAACCCAGAAGGGGAGTTACAATGAGCAGTTCTTC
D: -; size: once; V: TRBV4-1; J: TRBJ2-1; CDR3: CASSHTGSYNEQFF; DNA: TGCGCCAGCAGCCACACAGGGAGTTACAATGAGCAGTTCTTC
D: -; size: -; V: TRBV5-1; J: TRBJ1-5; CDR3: CASSLGSNQPQHF; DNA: TGCGCCAGCAGCTTGGGGAGCAATCAGCCCCAGCATTTT
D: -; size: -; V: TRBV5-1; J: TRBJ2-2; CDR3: CASISPGRPGELFF; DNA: TGCGCCAGCATAAGCCCGGGGCGCCCCGGGGAGCTGTTTTTT
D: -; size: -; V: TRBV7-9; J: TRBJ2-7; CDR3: CASSAPGYEQYF; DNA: TGTGCCAGCAGCGCCCCCGGGTACGAGCAGTACTTC
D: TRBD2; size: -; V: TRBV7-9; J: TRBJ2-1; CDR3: CASSAAGPDEQFF; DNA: TGTGCCAGCAGCGCAGCGGGGCCGGATGAGCAGTTCTTC
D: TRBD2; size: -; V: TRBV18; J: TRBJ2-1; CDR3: CASSPMASGRMNEQFF; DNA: TGTGCCAGCTCACCAATGGCTAGCGGGAGGATGAATGAGCAGTTCTTC
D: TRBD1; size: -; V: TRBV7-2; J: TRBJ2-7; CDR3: CASRQGYRSYEQYF; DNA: TGTGCCAGCCGACAGGGGTACAGGTCCTACGAGCAGTACTTC
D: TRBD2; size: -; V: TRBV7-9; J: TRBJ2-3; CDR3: CAGEGSGDTDTQYF; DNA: TGTGCCGGAGAGGGCAGCGGGGACACAGATACGCAGTATTTT
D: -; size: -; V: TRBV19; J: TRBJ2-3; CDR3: CASSMGVGIEDTQYF; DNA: TGTGCCAGTAGTATGGGTGTCGGGATTGAGGATACGCAGTATTTT
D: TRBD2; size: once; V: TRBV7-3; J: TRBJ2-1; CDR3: CASSPTSGSFLSGINEQFF; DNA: TGTGCCAGCAGCCCCACTAGCGGGAGTTTCTTATCAGGAATCAATGAGCAGTTCTTC
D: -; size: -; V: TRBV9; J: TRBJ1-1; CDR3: CASSVGQGRTEAFF; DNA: TGTGCCAGCAGCGTAGGGCAGGGGCGAACTGAAGCTTTCTTT
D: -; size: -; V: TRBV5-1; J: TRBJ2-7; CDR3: CASSAPKERAHSYEQYF; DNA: TGCGCCAGCAGCGCCCCGAAGGAGCGGGCACATTCCTACGAGCAGTACTTC
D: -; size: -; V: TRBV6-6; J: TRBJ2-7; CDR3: CASSSSSSYEQYF; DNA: TGTGCCAGCAGTTCTTCAAGCTCCTACGAGCAGTACTTC
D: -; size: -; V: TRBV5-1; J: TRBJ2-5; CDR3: CASSPLGETQYF; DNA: TGCGCCAGCAGCCCGCTAGGAGAGACCCAGTACTTC
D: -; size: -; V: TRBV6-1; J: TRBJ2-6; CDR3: CASSVPVQDVLTF; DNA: TGTGCCAGCAGTGTGCCAGTGCAGGACGTCCTGACTTTC
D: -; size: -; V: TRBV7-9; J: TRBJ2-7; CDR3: CASSTIVTGIVVLYEQYF; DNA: TGTGCCAGCAGCACTATCGTTACAGGGATCGTTGTTCTCTACGAGCAGTACTTC
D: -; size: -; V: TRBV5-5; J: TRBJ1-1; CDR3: CASSFHALNTEAFF; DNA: TGTGCCAGCAGCTTTCACGCCCTCAACACTGAAGCTTTCTTT
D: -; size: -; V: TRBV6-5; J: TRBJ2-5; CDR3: CASSSDYETQYF; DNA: TGTGCCAGCAGTTCTGATTACGAGACCCAGTACTTC
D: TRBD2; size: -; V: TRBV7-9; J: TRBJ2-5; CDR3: CASSPGGFGETQYF; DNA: TGTGCCAGTTCCCCGGGGGGGTTCGGAGAGACCCAGTACTTC
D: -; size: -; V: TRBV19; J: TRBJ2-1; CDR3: CASSIYRDYNEQFF; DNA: TGTGCCAGTAGTATCTACAGGGATTACAATGAGCAGTTCTTC
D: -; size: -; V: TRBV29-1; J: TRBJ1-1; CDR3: CSVERKNTEAFF; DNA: TGCAGCGTTGAACGGAAGAACACTGAAGCTTTCTTT
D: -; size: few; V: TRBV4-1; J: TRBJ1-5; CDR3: CASSQVRGNQPQHF; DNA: TGCGCCAGCAGCCAAGTCAGGGGCAATCAGCCCCAGCATTTT
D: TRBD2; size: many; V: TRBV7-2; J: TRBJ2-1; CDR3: CASSFWGGSLDEQFF; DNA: TGTGCCAGCAGCTTCTGGGGCGGGAGTTTGGATGAGCAGTTCTTC
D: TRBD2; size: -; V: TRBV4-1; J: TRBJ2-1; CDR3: CASSRGSGREWEQFF; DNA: TGCGCCAGCAGCCGGGGTAGCGGGAGGGAATGGGAGCAGTTCTTC
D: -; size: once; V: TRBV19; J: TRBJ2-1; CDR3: CASSIDPGVRENEQFF; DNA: TGTGCCAGTAGTATAGATCCAGGGGTGCGCGAGAATGAGCAGTTCTTC
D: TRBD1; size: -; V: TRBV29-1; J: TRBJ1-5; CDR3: CSVTPTGSNQPQHF; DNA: TGCAGCGTCACGCCGACAGGGAGTAATCAGCCCCAGCATTTT
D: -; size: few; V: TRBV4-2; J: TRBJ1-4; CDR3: CASSQETLDELFF; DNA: TGTGCCAGCAGCCAAGAGACATTGGATGAACTGTTTTTT
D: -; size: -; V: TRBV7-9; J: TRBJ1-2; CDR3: CASSGGTYGYTF; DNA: TGTGCCAGCAGCGGAGGGACCTATGGCTACACCTTC
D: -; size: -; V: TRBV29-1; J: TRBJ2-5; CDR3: CSVVEIQETQYF; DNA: TGCAGCGTTGTCGAGATCCAAGAGACCCAGTACTTC
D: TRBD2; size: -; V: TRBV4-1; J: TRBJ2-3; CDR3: CASSPPGERESGDTQYF; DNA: TGCGCCAGCAGCCCCCCGGGGGAGCGGGAGTCCGGAGATACGCAGTATTTT
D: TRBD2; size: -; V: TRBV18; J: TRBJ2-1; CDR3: CASSPFPRTSGEIEQFF; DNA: TGTGCCAGCTCACCATTTCCCCGCACTAGCGGAGAGATAGAGCAGTTCTTC